Sequencing of this T cell receptor (beta chain) was carried out in a study of T cell responses to AZD1222 COVID-19 vaccine. Notes on this clone: Its target is not known.

Sequenced by immunoSEQ multiplex PCR; TCRdb stores in-frame clones only, minus some. The sample shows some 150,000 clones, approximately 93% of them seen only once. CDR1 and CDR2 from the germline V gene are SGDLS and YYNGEE. V shed 0 bases and J shed 0 bases, with 7 bases lying between them. The CDR3 extends over 14 amino acids. The study, taken as a whole, reports: White British people made up most donors, females outnumbered males, and clonal diversity was possibly underestimated.

V and J are TRBV9 and TRBJ2-7; the D is unclear. The receptor was isolated from an adult in good health. This material consisted of peripheral blood, taken on day 0 of AZD1222 vaccination. CDR3 protein: CASSVGADSYEQYF. DNA for the CDR3: TGTGCCAGCAGCGTAGGGGCAGACTCCTACGAGCAGTACTTC.